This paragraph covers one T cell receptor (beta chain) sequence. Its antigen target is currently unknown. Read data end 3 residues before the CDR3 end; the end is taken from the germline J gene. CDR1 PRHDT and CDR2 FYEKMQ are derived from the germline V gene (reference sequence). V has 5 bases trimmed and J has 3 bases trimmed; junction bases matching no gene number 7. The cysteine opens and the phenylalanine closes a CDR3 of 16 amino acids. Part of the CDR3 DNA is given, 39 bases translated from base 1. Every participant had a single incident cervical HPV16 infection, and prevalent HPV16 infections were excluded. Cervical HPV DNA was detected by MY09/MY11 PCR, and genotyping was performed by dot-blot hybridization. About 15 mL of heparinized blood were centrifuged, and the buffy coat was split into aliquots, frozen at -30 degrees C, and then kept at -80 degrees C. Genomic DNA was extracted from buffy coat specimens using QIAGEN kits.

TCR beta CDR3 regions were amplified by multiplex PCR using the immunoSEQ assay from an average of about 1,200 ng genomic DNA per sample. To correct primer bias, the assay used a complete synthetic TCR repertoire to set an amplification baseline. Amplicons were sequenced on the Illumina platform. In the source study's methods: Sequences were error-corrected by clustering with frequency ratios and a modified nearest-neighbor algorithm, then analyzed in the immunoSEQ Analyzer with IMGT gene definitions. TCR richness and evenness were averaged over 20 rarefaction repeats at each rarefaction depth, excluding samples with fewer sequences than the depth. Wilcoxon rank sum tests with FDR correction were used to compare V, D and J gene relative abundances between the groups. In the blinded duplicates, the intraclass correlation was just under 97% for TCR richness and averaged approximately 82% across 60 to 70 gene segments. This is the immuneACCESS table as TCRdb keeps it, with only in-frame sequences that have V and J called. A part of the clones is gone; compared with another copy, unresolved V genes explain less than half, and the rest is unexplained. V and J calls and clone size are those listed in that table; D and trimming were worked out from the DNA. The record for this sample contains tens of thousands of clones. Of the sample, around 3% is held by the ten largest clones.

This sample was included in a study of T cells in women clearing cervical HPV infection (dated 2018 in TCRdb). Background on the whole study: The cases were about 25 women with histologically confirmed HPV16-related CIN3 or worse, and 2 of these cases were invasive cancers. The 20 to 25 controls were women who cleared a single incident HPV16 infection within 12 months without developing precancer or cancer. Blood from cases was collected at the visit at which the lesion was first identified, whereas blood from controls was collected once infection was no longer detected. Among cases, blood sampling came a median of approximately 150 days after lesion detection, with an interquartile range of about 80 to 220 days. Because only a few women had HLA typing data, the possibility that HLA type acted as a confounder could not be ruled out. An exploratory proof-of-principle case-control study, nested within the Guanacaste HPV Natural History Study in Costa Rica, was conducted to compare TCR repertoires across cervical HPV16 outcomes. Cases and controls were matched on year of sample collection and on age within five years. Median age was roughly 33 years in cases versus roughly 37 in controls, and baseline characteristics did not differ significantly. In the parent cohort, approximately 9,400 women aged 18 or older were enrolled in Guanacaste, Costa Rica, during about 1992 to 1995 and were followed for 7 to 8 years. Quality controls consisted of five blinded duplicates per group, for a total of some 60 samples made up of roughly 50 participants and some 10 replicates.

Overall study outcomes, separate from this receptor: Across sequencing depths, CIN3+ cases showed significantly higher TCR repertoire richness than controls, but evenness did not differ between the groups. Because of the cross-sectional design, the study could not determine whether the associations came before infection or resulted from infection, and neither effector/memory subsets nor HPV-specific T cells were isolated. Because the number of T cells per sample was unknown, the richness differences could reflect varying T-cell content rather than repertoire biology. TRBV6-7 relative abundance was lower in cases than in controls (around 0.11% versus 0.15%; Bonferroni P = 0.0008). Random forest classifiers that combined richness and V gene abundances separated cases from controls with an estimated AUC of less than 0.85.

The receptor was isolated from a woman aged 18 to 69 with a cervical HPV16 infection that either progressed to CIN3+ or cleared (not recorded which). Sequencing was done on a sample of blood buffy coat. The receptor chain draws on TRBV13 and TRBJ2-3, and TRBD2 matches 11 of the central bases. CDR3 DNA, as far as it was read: TGTGCCAGCAGCCTATCGACTAGCGGGGTAACAGATACG. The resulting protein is CASSLSTSGVTDT. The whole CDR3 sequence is CASSLSTSGVTDTQYF.